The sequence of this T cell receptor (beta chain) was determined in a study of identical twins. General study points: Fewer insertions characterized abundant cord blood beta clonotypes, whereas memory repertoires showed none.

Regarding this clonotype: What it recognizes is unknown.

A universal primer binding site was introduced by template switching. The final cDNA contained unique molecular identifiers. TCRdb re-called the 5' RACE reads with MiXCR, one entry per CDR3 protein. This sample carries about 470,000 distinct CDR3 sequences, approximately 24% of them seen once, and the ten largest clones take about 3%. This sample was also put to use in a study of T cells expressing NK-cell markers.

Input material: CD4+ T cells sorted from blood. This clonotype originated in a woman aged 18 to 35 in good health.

CDR3 amino acids: CSAPQGGSNTGELFF. The CDR3 nucleotides are TGCAGTGCACCCCAGGGGGGTTCGAACACCGGGGAGCTGTTTTTT. The V gene is TRBV20-1, the J gene TRBJ2-2; maybe TRBD1 (7 bases). The CDR3 is 15 residues long. The germline gives CDR1 DFQATT, CDR2 SNEGSKA (reference sequence). Trimming pared 6 bases from V and 0 bases from J, leaving 14 bases between.